Each of the 2 T cell receptor beta chains below was sequenced from the same sample in a study of T cells after yellow fever vaccination (dated by TCRdb to about 2019). The sample's treatment or condition label is to be understood as: live attenuated yellow fever vaccine strain. Libraries were made using 5' RACE. Sequencing instrument: Illumina NovaSeq 6000. TCRdb trimmed the raw reads at Q25, called clones with MiXCR and kept productive beta chains. Entries that share a CDR3 protein sequence are merged under the most common genes and DNA. For this sample there are about 210,000 distinct CDR3 sequences; 3% to 4% appear just once. The top ten constitute less than 3.5% of the sample. The starting material was CD4+ T cells sorted from PBMCs, obtained 10 days after the yellow fever booster vaccination. The origin of the receptors is a man aged 18-30 years who received the YFV17D yellow fever vaccine.

This clonotype has just a few counts. The genes are TRBV6-1 and TRBJ2-3; 10 bases are shared with TRBD1. Looked up from germline, CDR1 is MNHNS and CDR2 is SASEGT. With V trimmed by 2 bases and J by 3 bases, 5 bases remained unmatched. The CDR3 extends over 16 amino acids. The CDR3 protein is CASSEFRGQGTDTQYF. The CDR3 nucleotides read TGTGCCAGCAGTGAATTTAGGGGACAGGGGACAGATACGCAGTATTTT.

This clonotype turned up a few times. The chain uses TRBV2 and TRBJ1-5; D ambiguous. CDR1 and CDR2 (germline): SNHLY, FYNNEI. With 8 bases removed from V and 11 bases from J, the gap between germline ends came to 16 bases. The CDR3 consists of 12 residues. CDR3 coding DNA: TGTGCCAGCGGGTTTATGGGAGTAGCCCAGCATTTT. Translated: CASGFMGVAQHF.